This TCR beta chain was profiled in a study of CD8 T cells in Susac syndrome. Germline loops: CDR1 MGHRA, CDR2 YSYEKL. J gave up 2 bases and V 4 bases, and 3 bases lay outside the gene matches. This CDR3 is built from 14 residues. Random hexamers were used to reverse transcribe about 0.45 to 1 ug of RNA. By means of immunoSEQ multiplex PCR, TCR beta CDR3 spanning 54 Vbeta and 13 Jbeta underwent amplification. TCRdb re-derived calls from the immunoSEQ multiplex PCR reads in MiXCR, one entry per CDR3 protein. This table holds 400,000 to 550,000 distinct CDR3 sequences, 85% to 90% found once. Negative isolation was applied to CD8+ and CD4+ T cells, and FACS enrichment was applied to TEMRA cells. Study observations and caveats: The study admitted that it had a relatively small number of individuals in its TCR sequencing and HLA analysis.

A word on this clonotype: Its antigen remains unidentified.

Source material: CD8+ T cells from PBMCs. The chain carries TRBV4-1 and TRBJ2-5; TRBD1 matches 8 bases. The clonotype originates from a human donor with multiple sclerosis. The CDR3 nucleotides are TGCGCCAGCAGCCGTGGACAGGGTCAAGAGACCCAGTACTTC. It specifies CASSRGQGQETQYF.